This TCR beta chain is from a study of regulatory T cells in long-lasting Graves disease. Building of the TCR beta libraries involved iRepertoire HTBI primers and Arm-PCR of CDR3 regions. TCRdb itself ran the multiplex PCR reads through MiXCR, one entry per CDR3 protein. Of about 300,000 distinct CDR3 sequences listed, under 20% are singletons. The time point denotes: newly diagnosed GD, antithyroid drugs for less than 3 months. From PBMCs, RNA was extracted and then used to make the TCR library. This specimen consisted of peripheral blood mononuclear cells (PBMCs), obtained at new diagnosis, from a patient treated with antithyroid drugs. The receptor's source is a female donor with Graves disease.

The chain's CDR3 is CASSLTGSSPLHF. The CDR3 region has the DNA TGTGCCAGCAGCTTAACCGGGTCCTCACCCCTCCACTTT. The chain carries TRBV11-3 and TRBJ1-6; the D is unclear. Trimming took 2 bases from V and 10 from J, leaving 9 bases between them. Germline V CDR1 and CDR2: SGHNT, YENEEA. The CDR3 contains 13 residues. Combining the CDR3 with reference TRBV11-3 and TRBJ1-6 gives the whole variable domain EAGVVQSPRYKIIEKKQPVAFWCNPISGHNTLYWYLQNLGQGPELLIRYENEEAVDDSQLPKDRFSAERLKGVDSTLKIQPAELGDSAVYLCASSLTGSSPLHFGNGTRLTVT.